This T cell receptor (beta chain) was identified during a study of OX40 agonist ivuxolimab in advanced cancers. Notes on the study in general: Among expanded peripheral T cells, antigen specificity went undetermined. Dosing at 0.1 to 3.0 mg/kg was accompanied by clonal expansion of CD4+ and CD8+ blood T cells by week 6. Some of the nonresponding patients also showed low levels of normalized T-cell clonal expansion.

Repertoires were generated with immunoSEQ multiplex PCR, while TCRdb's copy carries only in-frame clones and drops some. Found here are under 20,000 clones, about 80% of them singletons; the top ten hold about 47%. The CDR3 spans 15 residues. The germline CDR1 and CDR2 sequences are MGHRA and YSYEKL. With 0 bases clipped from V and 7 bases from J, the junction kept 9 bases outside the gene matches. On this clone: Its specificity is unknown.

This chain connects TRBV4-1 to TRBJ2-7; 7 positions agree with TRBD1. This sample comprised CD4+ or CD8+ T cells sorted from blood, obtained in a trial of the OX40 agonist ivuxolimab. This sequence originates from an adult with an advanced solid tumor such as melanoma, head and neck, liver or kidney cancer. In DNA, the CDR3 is TGCGCCAGCAGCCAAGAACCTGGCAGGGGGTGGGAGCAGTACTTC. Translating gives CASSQEPGRGWEQYF.